These T cell receptor beta chains were read from a single sample in a study of blood T cell repertoires in COVID-19. Using immunoSEQ multiplex PCR, the repertoire was profiled, and TCRdb retains in-frame clones only, with some absent. Of around 310,000 clones listed, around 89% are singletons. Sequencing was performed on peripheral blood. The receptor source for this set is a woman aged 40 to 49 with COVID-19, enrolled during active disease. The CDR3 runs from the conserved cysteine through the conserved F or W. Each record gives: CDR3 length, clone size, J gene, V gene, D gene, CDR3 DNA, CDR3 protein. The D gene is left open where the match is weak. Size is stated for part of the rows, as once, few or many counts, or as a class when the clone is expanded.

18 - TRBJ2-7 TRBV28 - TGTGCCAGCAGTTTAGTATTTTCCCAGGCGATTAGTCTTGACGAGCAGTACTTC CASSLVFSQAISLDEQYF
17 - TRBJ2-1 TRBV9 TRBD2 TGTGCCAGCAGCGTAGAGGCTAGCGGGAGATGGGGCAATGAGCAGTTCTTC CASSVEASGRWGNEQFF
16 - TRBJ2-5 TRBV28 TRBD1 TGTGCCAGCGGGGGACAGGGGCAAAGTGGACAAGAGACCCAGTACTTC CASGGQGQSGQETQYF
14 - TRBJ1-4 TRBV11-2 TRBD1 TGTGCCAGCAGCCTGGGACAGCTTAATGAAAAACTGTTTTTT CASSLGQLNEKLFF
16 - TRBJ1-4 TRBV28 - TGTGCCAGCAGTTTAGCCGGACATGCAACTAATGAAAAACTGTTTTTT CASSLAGHATNEKLFF
14 - TRBJ2-2 TRBV3-1/TRBV3-2 TRBD2 TGTGCCAGCAGGATTAGCGGGAGCACCGGGGAGCTGTTTTTT CASRISGSTGELFF
14 once TRBJ2-1 TRBV9 TRBD1 TGTGCCAGCAGCGTAGTGGACAGGGTCAATGAGCAGTTCTTC CASSVVDRVNEQFF
12 - TRBJ2-3 TRBV15 TRBD2 TGTGCCACCAGTACTAGCGGGAAGGCGCAGTATTTT CATSTSGKAQYF
17 - TRBJ1-6 TRBV4-3 - TGCGCCAGCAGCCCTGAACAGGGAAGCTCCTATAATTCACCCCTCCACTTT CASSPEQGSSYNSPLHF
17 - TRBJ1-4 TRBV5-1 - TGCGCCAGCAGCTTGGGCGGTGTAGGGGTTTATAATGAAAAACTGTTTTTT CASSLGGVGVYNEKLFF
16 - TRBJ2-1 TRBV19 TRBD1 TGTGCCAGTAGTATAGGCGGGACAGGATCCTACAATGAGCAGTTCTTC CASSIGGTGSYNEQFF
16 - TRBJ2-1 TRBV5-1 - TGCGCCAGCAGTCCCCTGGGGACGGAGGGGCACAATGAGCAGTTCTTC CASSPLGTEGHNEQFF
15 - TRBJ2-7 TRBV5-1 TRBD2 TGCGCCAGCAGCTTGACGGGACTAAACAACTACGAGCAGTACTTC CASSLTGLNNYEQYF
15 - TRBJ2-7 TRBV19 - TGTGCCAGTAGTATAGGAGGCACAGGCTCCTACGAGCAGTACTTC CASSIGGTGSYEQYF
15 - TRBJ2-2 TRBV6-5 TRBD1 TGTGCCAGCAGGGCCTCGACAGGGGGCACCGGGGAGCTGTTTTTT CASRASTGGTGELFF
15 - TRBJ2-1 TRBV7-2 - TGTGCCAGCAGCTTAGGCGGGGTTTCCCACAATGAGCAGTTCTTC CASSLGGVSHNEQFF
13 - TRBJ1-1 TRBV19 - TGTGCCAGTAGTATAAGTCAGGGGTGTGAAGCTTTCTTT CASSISQGCEAFF
14 few TRBJ2-7 TRBV4-1 TRBD1 TGCGCCAGCAGCCAAGCTCGACAGGGTGGCGAGCAGTACTTC CASSQARQGGEQYF
15 once TRBJ2-1 TRBV7-9 - TGTGCCAGCAGCTTACGACTCCTTTCCTACAATGAGCAGTTCTTC CASSLRLLSYNEQFF
15 - TRBJ1-2 TRBV6-6 - TGTGCCAGCAGCGTAGACTCTAGTCGCCCAGTTGGCTACACCTTC CASSVDSSRPVGYTF
14 - TRBJ2-3 TRBV2 - TGTGCCAGCAGCTGGGAGGCATCGGAGGATACGCAGTATTTT CASSWEASEDTQYF
15 - TRBJ2-3 TRBV7-9 - TGTGCCAGCAGCTTACCGGGGACAACCACAGATACGCAGTATTTT CASSLPGTTTDTQYF
15 - TRBJ1-1 TRBV7-2 TRBD1 TGTGCCAGCACCCGGGATCGGGGACAGGGGGGATCGGCTTTCTTT CASTRDRGQGGSAFF
16 - TRBJ2-1 TRBV19 TRBD1 TGTGCCAGTAGTACCGCGGACAGGGGGGTTTGGGATGAGCAGTTCTTC CASSTADRGVWDEQFF
13 - TRBJ2-5 TRBV9 - TGTGCCAGCAGCCGACCACGAGGAGAGACCCAGTACTTC CASSRPRGETQYF
19 - TRBJ2-7 TRBV4-1 TRBD1 TGCGCCAGCAGCCAAGAAGATTGGCCCGGGACAGGGCCCTCATACGAGCAGTACTTC CASSQEDWPGTGPSYEQYF
13 - TRBJ2-7 TRBV13 - TGTGCCAGCAGCCTTCTAGGGACTTACGAGCAGTACTTC CASSLLGTYEQYF
14 few TRBJ1-4 TRBV6-6 TRBD1 TGTGCCAGCAGCCGGGACAGGACGAATGAAAAACTGTTTTTT CASSRDRTNEKLFF
13 - TRBJ1-5 TRBV27 - TGTGCCAGCAGTCACGAAGGGGGTCAGCCCCAGCATTTT CASSHEGGQPQHF
11 - TRBJ1-5 TRBV30 - TGTGCCTGGTCGTCTATTGGGCCCCAGCATTTT CAWSSIGPQHF
16 - TRBJ1-2 TRBV9 TRBD1 TGTGCCAGCAGCGAGACGACAGGGGGGATAAACTATGGCTACACCTTC CASSETTGGINYGYTF
12 - TRBJ1-1 TRBV28 - TGTGCCAGCAGTTCAGGGGCACTGAGGGCTTTCTTT CASSSGALRAFF
15 - TRBJ1-4 TRBV11-2 - TGTGCCAGCAGCTTAGATTCAGGGTTCGCTGAAAAACTGTTTTTT CASSLDSGFAEKLFF
15 - TRBJ1-1 TRBV5-1 - TGCGCCAGCAGCTTGGAGATGACAGTTAACACTGAAGCTTTCTTT CASSLEMTVNTEAFF
15 once TRBJ2-2 TRBV10-3 TRBD1 TGTGCCATCAGTGGGCAGGGGGCCGACACCGGGGAGCTGTTTTTT CAISGQGADTGELFF
16 - TRBJ1-1 TRBV7-3 - TGTGCCAGCAGCTCAGTCGGGGGGCGCCGTGGCACTGAAGCTTTCTTT CASSSVGGRRGTEAFF
17 - TRBJ1-6 TRBV5-1 TRBD1 TGCGCCAGCAGCTTGGGGGACAGGGTGGATTATAATTCACCCCTCCACTTT CASSLGDRVDYNSPLHF
13 once TRBJ2-5 TRBV10-1 TRBD1 TGCGCCAGCAGAAAGGGACAGGGCGAGACCCAGTACTTC CASRKGQGETQYF